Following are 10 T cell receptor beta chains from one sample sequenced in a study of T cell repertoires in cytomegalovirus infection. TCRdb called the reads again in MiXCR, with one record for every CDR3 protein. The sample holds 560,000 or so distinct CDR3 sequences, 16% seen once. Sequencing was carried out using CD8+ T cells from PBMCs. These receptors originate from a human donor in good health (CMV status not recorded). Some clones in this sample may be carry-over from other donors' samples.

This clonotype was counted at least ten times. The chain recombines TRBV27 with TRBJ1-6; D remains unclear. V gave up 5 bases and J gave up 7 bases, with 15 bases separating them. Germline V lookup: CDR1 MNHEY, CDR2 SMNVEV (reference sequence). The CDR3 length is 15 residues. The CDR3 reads CASSPGGRYNSPLHF. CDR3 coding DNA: TGTGCCAGCAGTCCGGGAGGGAGATACAATTCACCCCTCCACTTT.

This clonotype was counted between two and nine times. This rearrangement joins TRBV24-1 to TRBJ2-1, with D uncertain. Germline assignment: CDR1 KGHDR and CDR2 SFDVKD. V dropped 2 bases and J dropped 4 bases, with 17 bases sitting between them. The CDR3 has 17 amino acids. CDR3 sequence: CATSDSVPAAGYNEQFF. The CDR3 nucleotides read TGTGCCACCAGTGATTCGGTCCCGGCAGCCGGGTACAATGAGCAGTTCTTC.

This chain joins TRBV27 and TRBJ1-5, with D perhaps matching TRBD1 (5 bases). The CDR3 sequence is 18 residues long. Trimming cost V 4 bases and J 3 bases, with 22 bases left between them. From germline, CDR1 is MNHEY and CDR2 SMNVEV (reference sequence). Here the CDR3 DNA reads TGTGCCAGCAGTTCCTACCTAGGGGTGCGTGGGGACAATCAGCCCCAGCATTTT. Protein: CASSSYLGVRGDNQPQHF.

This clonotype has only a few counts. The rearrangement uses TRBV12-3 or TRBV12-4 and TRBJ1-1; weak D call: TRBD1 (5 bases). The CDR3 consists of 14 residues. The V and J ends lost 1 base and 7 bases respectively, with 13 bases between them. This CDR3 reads CASSLGAGTIEAFF. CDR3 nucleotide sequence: TGTGCCAGCAGTTTAGGAGCCGGGACTATTGAAGCTTTCTTT.

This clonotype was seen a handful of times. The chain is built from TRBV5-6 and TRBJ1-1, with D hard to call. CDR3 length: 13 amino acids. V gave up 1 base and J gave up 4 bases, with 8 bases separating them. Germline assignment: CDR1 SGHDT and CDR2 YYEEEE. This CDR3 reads CASSLFSSTEAFF. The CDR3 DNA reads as TGTGCCAGCAGCTTGTTCTCCTCCACTGAAGCTTTCTTT.

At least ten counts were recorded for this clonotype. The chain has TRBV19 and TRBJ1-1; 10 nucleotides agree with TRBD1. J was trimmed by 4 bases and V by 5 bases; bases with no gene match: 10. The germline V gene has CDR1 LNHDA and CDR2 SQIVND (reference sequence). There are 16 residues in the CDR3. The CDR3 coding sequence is TGTGCCAGTAGTTCAGCGCCGGGACAGGGGACCACTGAAGCTTTCTTT. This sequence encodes CASSSAPGQGTTEAFF.

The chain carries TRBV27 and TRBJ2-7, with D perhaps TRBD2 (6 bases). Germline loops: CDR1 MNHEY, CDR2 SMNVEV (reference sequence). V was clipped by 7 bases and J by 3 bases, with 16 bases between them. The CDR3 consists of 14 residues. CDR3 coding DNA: TGTGCCAGCAAGAACGGGAGAGGGAACTACGAGCAGTACTTC. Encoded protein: CASKNGRGNYEQYF.

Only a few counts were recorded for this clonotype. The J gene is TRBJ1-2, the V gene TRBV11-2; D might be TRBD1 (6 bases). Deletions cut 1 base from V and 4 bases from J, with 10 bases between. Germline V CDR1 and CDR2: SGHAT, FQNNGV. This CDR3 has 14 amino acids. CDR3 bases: TGTGCCAGCAGCTTAGCCAGGGGATTCTATGGCTACACCTTC. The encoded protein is CASSLARGFYGYTF.

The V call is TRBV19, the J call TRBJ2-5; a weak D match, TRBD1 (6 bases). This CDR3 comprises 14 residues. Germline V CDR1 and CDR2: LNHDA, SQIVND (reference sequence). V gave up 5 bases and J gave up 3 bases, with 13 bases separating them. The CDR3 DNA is TGTGCCAGTAGTGCCGACAGGATCAAAGAGACCCAGTACTTC. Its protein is CASSADRIKETQYF.

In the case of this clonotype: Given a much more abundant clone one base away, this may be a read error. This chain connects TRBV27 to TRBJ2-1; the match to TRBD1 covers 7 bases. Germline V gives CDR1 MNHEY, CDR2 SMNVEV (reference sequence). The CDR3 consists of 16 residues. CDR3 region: CASSLDLGQQYNEQCF. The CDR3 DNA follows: TGTGCCAGCAGTTTAGATTTGGGACAGCAATACAATGAGCAGTGCTTC.